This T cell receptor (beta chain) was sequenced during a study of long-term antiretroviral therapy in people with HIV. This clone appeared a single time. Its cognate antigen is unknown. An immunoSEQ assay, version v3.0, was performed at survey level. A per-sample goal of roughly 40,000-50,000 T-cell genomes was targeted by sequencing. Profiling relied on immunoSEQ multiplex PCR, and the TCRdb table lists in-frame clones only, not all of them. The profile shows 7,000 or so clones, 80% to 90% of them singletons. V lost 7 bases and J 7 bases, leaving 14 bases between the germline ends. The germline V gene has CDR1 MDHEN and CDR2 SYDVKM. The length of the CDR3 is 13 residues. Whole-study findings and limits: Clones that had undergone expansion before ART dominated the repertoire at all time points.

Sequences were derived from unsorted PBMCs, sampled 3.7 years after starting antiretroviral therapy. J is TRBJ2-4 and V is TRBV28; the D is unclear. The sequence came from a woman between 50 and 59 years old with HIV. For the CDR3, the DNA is TGTGCCAGCACCCTGGGCTATCCGAACATTCAGTACTTC. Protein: CASTLGYPNIQYF.